This T cell receptor beta chain was found in a study of T cell responses to AZD1222 COVID-19 vaccine. Sequencing used immunoSEQ multiplex PCR; TCRdb keeps in-frame clones, though not all of them. There are roughly 120,000 clones in the sample; around 90% occur only once, and roughly 3.2% lies in the top ten. Details on this clone: Its antigen is not identified.

The CDR3 spans 17 residues. V dropped 4 bases and J dropped 1 base, with 21 bases sitting between them. The germline V gene has CDR1 SGHRS and CDR2 YFSETQ. Points from the study as a whole: Clonal diversity was possibly underestimated; the donors were predominantly white British and more often female.

The sample consisted of peripheral blood, taken on day 0 of AZD1222 vaccination. The receptor's source is an adult in good health. This chain links TRBV5-1 with TRBJ2-7; the D gene could be TRBD1 or TRBD2 (6 bases each). The CDR3 DNA sequence: TGCGCCAGCAGCGTTGGAGGGGGTTGGACAGCATCCTACGAGCAGTACTTC. It codes for CASSVGGGWTASYEQYF. Full variable domain (missing parts from reference TRBV5-1 and TRBJ2-7): KAGVTQTPRYLIKTRGQQVTLSCSPISGHRSVSWYQQTPGQGLQFLFEYFSETQRNKGNFPGRFSGRQFSNSRSEMNVSTLELGDSALYLCASSVGGGWTASYEQYFGPGTRLTVT.